The 3 T cell receptor beta chains listed next were all sequenced from one sample in a study of control samples from healthy donors and cancer patients. Method: immunoSEQ multiplex PCR; TCRdb's copy keeps in-frame clones and lacks some. Among some 200,000 clones, approximately 95% were seen once, and the ten largest hold almost 1.5%. Sequencing was performed on blood. The receptors here all came from a man younger than 35 in good health.

This chain links TRBV9 with TRBJ2-3; 11 bases fit TRBD2. The CDR3 spans 16 residues. The germline V gene has CDR1 SGDLS and CDR2 YYNGEE. With V trimmed by 2 bases and J by 4 bases, 6 bases remained unmatched. CDR3 sequence: CASSVTGTSGSDTQYF. CDR3 coding DNA: TGTGCCAGCAGCGTCACCGGGACTAGCGGATCAGATACGCAGTATTTT.

This chain joins TRBV10-3 and TRBJ1-2; D is uncertain. The CDR3 spans 14 residues. Trimming removed 0 bases at V and 2 bases at J, with 7 bases between. CDR1 and CDR2 (germline): ENHRY, SYGVKD. CDR3 in amino acids: CAISESMGNYGYTF. CDR3 DNA sequence: TGTGCCATCAGTGAGTCGATGGGGAACTATGGCTACACCTTC.

Only one count was recorded for this clone. V is TRBV9 and J is TRBJ1-4; 12 bases fit TRBD1. This CDR3 has 16 amino acids. V was clipped by 2 bases and J by 8 bases; unmatched bases: 7. Germline lookup yields CDR1 SGDLS and CDR2 YYNGEE. CDR3 nucleotide sequence: TGTGCCAGCAGCGTGGGACAGGGGGCCGCCTCCGAAAAACTGTTTTTT. It encodes CASSVGQGAASEKLFF. The full variable domain, with the rest looked up from reference TRBV9 and TRBJ1-4, is DSGVTQTPKHLITATGQRVTLRCSPRSGDLSVYWYQQSLDQGLQFLIQYYNGEERAKGNILERFSAQQFPDLHSELNLSSLELGDSALYFCASSVGQGAASEKLFFGSGTQLSVL.